A few counts support the clone carrying this T cell receptor (beta chain). The sample comes from a study of spatial heterogeneity in lung cancer. A single record per CDR3 protein comes from TCRdb applying MiXCR to the 5' RACE reads. The repertoire consists of under 150,000 distinct CDR3 sequences, with less than 14% occurring once and the leading ten covering roughly a quarter. Regarding time point: blood at routine non-recurrence follow-up after resection. CDR1 and CDR2 from the germline V gene are KGHSH and LQKENI. This CDR3 has 13 residues. V lost 4 bases to trimming and J lost 3 bases, with 9 bases between them.

This clonotype was obtained from a female donor with early-stage non-small cell lung cancer. Sample: PBMCs, taken at follow-up. V gene TRBV18 combines with J gene TRBJ1-2; no firm D call. The CDR3 sequence is CASSQELDYGYTF. The CDR3 region has the DNA TGTGCCAGCTCACAGGAGTTAGACTATGGCTACACCTTC.